Reported below is one T cell receptor beta chain. These data come from a study of T cell repertoires in cytomegalovirus infection. The CDR3 length is 13 residues. The germline CDR1 and CDR2 sequences are MNHEY and SMNVEV (reference sequence). V lost 3 bases and J 1 base, leaving 6 bases between the germline ends. TCRdb processed the reads anew with MiXCR; each CDR3 protein has one entry. The sample comprises about 180,000 distinct CDR3 sequences, about a sixth of which are singletons, and around 25% rests with the top ten. The chain couples TRBV27 to TRBJ1-1; D ambiguous. This TCR derives from a human donor in good health (CMV status not recorded). Some clones in this sample may be carry-over from other donors' samples. Sequencing was carried out using CD8+ T cells from PBMCs. CDR3: CASSFVRNTEAFF. The CDR3, as DNA: TGTGCCAGCAGTTTTGTGCGGAACACTGAAGCTTTCTTT.